The 11 T cell receptor beta chains listed next were all sequenced from one sample in a study of T cells in Graves' hyperthyroidism and ophthalmopathy. Amplification of TCR beta CDR3 regions used RNA as the template. The HTBI primer set served for first-round RT-PCR of the TCR CDR3. TCRdb reprocessed the multiplex PCR reads via MiXCR and lists one record per CDR3 protein. The repertoire includes hundreds of thousands of distinct CDR3 sequences, less than 25% of them detected once, and about 34% sits in the top ten. Material: blood. All receptors come from a man aged 25-45 years with Graves' ophthalmopathy.

The J gene is TRBJ2-2, the V gene TRBV20-1, with D perhaps matching TRBD1 or TRBD2 (6 bases each). The length of the CDR3 is 14 residues. Germline V gives CDR1 DFQATT, CDR2 SNEGSKA (reference sequence). The V end lost 7 bases, the J end lost 5 bases, and 17 bases lay between the germline ends. CDR3 sequence (DNA): TGCAGTGTATCGGGCGGGACATGGACCGGGGAGCTGTTTTTT. This codes for CSVSGGTWTGELFF.

This clonotype was detected only a few times. In DNA form, the CDR3 reads TGCAGTGCTTCCCATAAGGGCACAGATACGCAGTATTTT. Translated: CSASHKGTDTQYF. The chain uses TRBV20-1 and TRBJ2-3; the D is unclear. Germline CDR1 DFQATT, CDR2 SNEGSKA (reference sequence). The CDR3 sequence is 13 residues long. V was shortened by 5 bases and J by 1 base, with 10 bases between the two germline ends.

This clonotype was detected many times. The chain employs TRBV15 and TRBJ2-3; D remains unclear. The CDR3 sequence is 16 residues long. Germline assignment: CDR1 LNHNV and CDR2 YYDKDF (reference sequence). The V and J ends lost 5 bases and 4 bases respectively, with 19 bases between them. The CDR3 region is CATSARGRSHPDTQYF. As DNA, the CDR3 is TGTGCCACCAGCGCCCGTGGTCGCAGCCACCCAGATACGCAGTATTTT.

Worth noting for this clonotype: A much more abundant neighbour one base away suggests this may be a read error. The chain joins TRBV28 to TRBJ2-7, with 7 bases matching TRBD2. Per the germline V gene, CDR1 is MDHEN and CDR2 is SYDVKM. V lost 6 bases and J lost 0; bases outside the gene matches: 17. The CDR3 extends over 18 amino acids. The CDR3 DNA reads TGTGCCAGCAGATCCCTGGGAGGGATGGGGGTCAGCTCCTACGAGCAGTACTTC. Encoded protein: CASRSLGGMGVSSYEQYF. The full variable domain, in which reference TRBV28 and TRBJ2-7 provide the parts outside the CDR3, is DVKVTQSSRYLVKRTGEKVFLECVQDMDHENMFWYRQDPGLGLRLIYFSYDVKMKEKGDIPEGYSVSREKKERFSLILESASTNQTSMYLCASRSLGGMGVSSYEQYFGPGTRLTVT.

In regard to this clonotype: One base away lies a much larger clone, so this may be a sequencing read error. V and J are TRBV28 and TRBJ1-1; 9 positions match TRBD1. CDR1 and CDR2 from the germline V gene are MDHEN and SYDVKM. The CDR3 extends over 14 amino acids. The CDR3 nucleotides read TGTGCCAGCAGTTGGGACAGGGTGAACACTGAAGCTTCCTTT. It encodes CASSWDRVNTEASF.

V gene TRBV7-2 combines with J gene TRBJ2-2; no reliable D call. Trimming left V 3 bases short and J 3 bases short, with 5 bases between. The germline V gene has CDR1 SGHTA and CDR2 FQGNSA. CDR3 size: 13 residues. The CDR3 spells CASSFPYTGELFF. The CDR3 DNA sequence: TGTGCCAGCAGCTTCCCGTACACCGGGGAGCTGTTTTTT.

This clonotype was observed many times. The V and J genes are TRBV18 and TRBJ2-5, with 9 bases fitting TRBD2. The V segment lost 5 bases and the J segment 4 bases; nucleotides outside the gene matches: 5. The germline V gene encodes CDR1 KGHSH and CDR2 LQKENI. This CDR3 spans 14 amino acids. The CDR3 coding sequence is TGTGCCAGCTCAGCCACTAGCGGGCGAGAGACCCAGTACTTC. Protein sequence: CASSATSGRETQYF.

This clonotype was seen a few times. The rearrangement joins TRBV12-3 or TRBV12-4 to TRBJ1-5; tentatively, D is TRBD1 (6 bases). CDR3 length: 15 residues. Between the trimmed V and J ends, which lost 5 bases and 7 bases, there was a span of 18 bases. The CDR3, as DNA: TGTGCCAGCAGTCCAGGAACAGGGTCCTCGCAGCCCCAGCATTTT. The encoded protein is CASSPGTGSSQPQHF.

There are many counts of this clonotype. In DNA, the CDR3 is TGTGCCAGCAGCCCAGGCTTTGGGGGCGGAACCGGGGAGCTGTTTTTT. Translation gives CASSPGFGGGTGELFF. The genes are TRBV11-2 and TRBJ2-2, with a tentative D call TRBD1 (6 bases). V was trimmed by 5 bases and J by 5 bases, leaving 18 bases between them. CDR1 and CDR2 from the germline V gene are SGHAT and FQNNGV. This CDR3 spans 16 amino acids. Drawing the rest from reference TRBV11-2 and TRBJ2-2, the complete variable domain is EAGVAQSPRYKIIEKRQSVAFWCNPISGHATLYWYQQILGQGPKLLIQFQNNGVVDDSQLPKDRFSAERLKGVDSTLKIQPAKLEDSAVYLCASSPGFGGGTGELFFGEGSRLTVL.

This clonotype has a count of ten or more. The chain recombines TRBV5-1 with TRBJ1-6; no firm D call. CDR3 length equals 16 residues. CDR1 and CDR2 (germline): SGHRS, YFSETQ. V was clipped by 0 bases and J by 0 bases, with 7 bases between them. The CDR3 DNA sequence: TGCGCCAGCAGCTTGGGGAGGAGCTCCTATAATTCACCCCTCCACTTT. Amino acids: CASSLGRSSYNSPLHF.

This clonotype came up a few times. This chain joins TRBV20-1 and TRBJ2-5; 15 positions match TRBD2. CDR1 DFQATT and CDR2 SNEGSKA come from the germline V gene (reference sequence). This CDR3 has 16 amino acids. The J segment lost 4 bases and the V segment lost 1 base, leaving 4 bases of the junction unmatched. In DNA form, the CDR3 reads TGCAGTGCTAGAGCTCCGGGACTAGCGGGAGGAGAGACCCAGTACTTC. Residues: CSARAPGLAGGETQYF.